The next 12 T cell receptor beta chains were all read from a single sample in a study of blood T cell repertoires in COVID-19. The protocol was immunoSEQ multiplex PCR, while the TCRdb copy is restricted to in-frame clones and leaves out a portion. This table holds 250,000 to 350,000 clones, approximately 91% found once. Sequences were obtained from peripheral blood. These receptors were taken from an older woman with acute or convalescent COVID-19.

The chain joins TRBV27 to TRBJ2-1, with D perhaps matching TRBD1 (6 bases). V was pared by 7 bases and J by 4 bases, with 11 bases between. CDR1 and CDR2 from the germline V gene are MNHEY and SMNVEV (reference sequence). The CDR3 length is 13 residues. In DNA, the CDR3 is TGTGCCAGCACGAGGCAGGGGTACAATGAGCAGTTCTTC. Its translation: CASTRQGYNEQFF.

The V gene is TRBV7-8, the J gene TRBJ1-1; 7 bases match TRBD1. The CDR3 length is 16 residues. Germline V gives CDR1 SGHVS, CDR2 FQNEAQ. The J segment lost 4 bases and the V segment lost 5 bases, leaving 13 bases of the junction unmatched. CDR3 nucleotides: TGTGCCAGCAGCAAAGCAGGGACAGCTTTGGGCACTGAAGCTTTCTTT. Protein product: CASSKAGTALGTEAFF.

In nucleotides, the CDR3 is TGTGCCAGCAGCTTAGACAGGATAGGCAATCAGCCCCAGCATTTT. This sequence encodes CASSLDRIGNQPQHF. This chain links TRBV7-8 with TRBJ1-5; D possibly corresponds to TRBD1 (5 bases). The CDR3 is 15 amino acids. Germline lookup yields CDR1 SGHVS and CDR2 FQNEAQ. The V and J ends lost 1 base and 2 bases respectively, with 9 bases between them.

CDR3 loop: CATSRDFGQGYGYTF. The DNA of the CDR3 is TGTGCCACCAGCAGAGATTTTGGCCAGGGTTATGGCTACACCTTC. The chain recombines TRBV15 with TRBJ1-2; perhaps TRBD1 as D (5 bases). From germline, CDR1 is LNHNV and CDR2 YYDKDF (reference sequence). The CDR3 is 15 amino acids. Trimming pared 0 bases from V and 5 bases from J, leaving 13 bases between.

This chain joins TRBV21-1 and TRBJ2-7; no DNA check was done on the table's D call, TRBD1. TRBV21-1 is reported as a pseudogene. There are 13 residues in the CDR3. This CDR3 is CASSKFTGYEQYF. Here the CDR3 DNA reads TGTGCCAGCAGCAAATTTACAGGGTACGAGCAGTACTTC.

V and J are TRBV11-1 and TRBJ2-5; TRBD1 agrees at 9 bases. CDR3 length: 15 amino acids. Germline V gives CDR1 SGHAT, CDR2 FQDESV (reference sequence). V shed 5 bases and J 4 bases; nucleotides not matched to a gene: 8. As DNA, the CDR3 is TGTGCCAGCAGCCAAGCTCCGGGACAGGGAGAGACCCAGTACTTC. Its protein is CASSQAPGQGETQYF.

This clone came up a few times. The chain carries TRBV11-1 and TRBJ1-6; TRBD1 matches 7 bases. Germline V gene sequence: CDR1 SGHAT, CDR2 FQDESV (reference sequence). The V gene end was trimmed by 5 bases and the J gene end by 8 bases; junction bases not matched to a gene: 9. This CDR3 spans 15 amino acids. Written as DNA, the CDR3 is TGTGCCAGCAGCCCCCGAGACAGGGCCTATTCACCCCTCCACTTT. As protein: CASSPRDRAYSPLHF. Filled out from reference TRBV11-1 and TRBJ1-6, the complete variable domain reads EAEVAQSPRYKITEKSQAVAFWCDPISGHATLYWYRQILGQGPELLVQFQDESVVDDSQLPKDRFSAERLKGVDSTLKIQPAELGDSAMYLCASSPRDRAYSPLHFGNGTRLTVT.

The chain is built from TRBV15 and TRBJ2-1, with D unclear. This CDR3 comprises 12 residues. Deletions cut 9 bases from V and 4 bases from J, with 10 bases between. From germline, CDR1 is LNHNV and CDR2 YYDKDF (reference sequence). CDR3 coding DNA: TGTGCCACTAGTTTATGGTACAATGAGCAGTTCTTC. The encoded protein is CATSLWYNEQFF.

V and J are TRBV28 and TRBJ1-3, with TRBD1 matching 7 bases. This CDR3 contains 17 residues. Germline CDR1 is MDHEN and CDR2 is SYDVKM. Trimming took 4 bases from V and 5 from J; bases not matched to a gene: 14. The CDR3 DNA reads as TGTGCCAGCAGTTCCAGAGAAGCCGGGACAGTCAGAAACACCATATATTTT. It is translated as CASSSREAGTVRNTIYF.

The CDR3 reads CASSFPTGSSYNEQFF. In DNA form, the CDR3 reads TGTGCCAGCAGTTTCCCCACAGGGAGCTCCTACAATGAGCAGTTCTTC. The V gene is TRBV28, the J gene TRBJ2-1; D is possibly TRBD1 (6 bases). Trimming stripped 3 bases from V and 0 bases from J, with 12 bases between. The CDR3 has 16 amino acids. The germline V gene encodes CDR1 MDHEN and CDR2 SYDVKM.

The chain has TRBV4-3 and TRBJ1-2; possibly TRBD1 for D (6 bases). Looked up from germline, CDR1 is LGHNA and CDR2 is YSLEER. This CDR3 region has 15 residues. V lost 0 bases, J lost 3 bases, and 11 bases lay in between. The CDR3 region is CASSQEHRVHYGYTF. The CDR3 DNA reads as TGCGCCAGCAGCCAAGAGCACAGGGTCCACTATGGCTACACCTTC.

This clone came up a few times. V and J are TRBV24-1 and TRBJ1-5; 8 positions agree with TRBD1. The CDR3 contains 16 residues. Unmatched junction bases numbered 4, after V lost 3 bases and J lost 1 base. The germline CDR1 and CDR2 sequences are KGHDR and SFDVKD. CDR3 bases: TGTGCCACCAGTGATCGCGACAGGGGAAGCAATCAGCCCCAGCATTTT. Amino acids: CATSDRDRGSNQPQHF.